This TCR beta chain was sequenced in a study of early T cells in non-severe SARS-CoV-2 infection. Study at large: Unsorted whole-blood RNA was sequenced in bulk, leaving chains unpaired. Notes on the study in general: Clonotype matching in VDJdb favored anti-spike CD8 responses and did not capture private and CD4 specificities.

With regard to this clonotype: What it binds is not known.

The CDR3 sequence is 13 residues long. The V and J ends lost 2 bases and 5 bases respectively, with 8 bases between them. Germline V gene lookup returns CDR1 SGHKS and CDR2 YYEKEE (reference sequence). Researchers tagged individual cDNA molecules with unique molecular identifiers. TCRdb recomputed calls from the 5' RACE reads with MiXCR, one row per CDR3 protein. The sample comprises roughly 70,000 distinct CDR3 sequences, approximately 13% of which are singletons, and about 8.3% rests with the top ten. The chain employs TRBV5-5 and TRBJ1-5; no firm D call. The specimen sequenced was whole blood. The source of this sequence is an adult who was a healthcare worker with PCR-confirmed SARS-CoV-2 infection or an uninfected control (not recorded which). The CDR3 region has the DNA TGTGCCAGCAGCTTAGGCAGTTATCAGCCCCAGCATTTT. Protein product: CASSLGSYQPQHF.